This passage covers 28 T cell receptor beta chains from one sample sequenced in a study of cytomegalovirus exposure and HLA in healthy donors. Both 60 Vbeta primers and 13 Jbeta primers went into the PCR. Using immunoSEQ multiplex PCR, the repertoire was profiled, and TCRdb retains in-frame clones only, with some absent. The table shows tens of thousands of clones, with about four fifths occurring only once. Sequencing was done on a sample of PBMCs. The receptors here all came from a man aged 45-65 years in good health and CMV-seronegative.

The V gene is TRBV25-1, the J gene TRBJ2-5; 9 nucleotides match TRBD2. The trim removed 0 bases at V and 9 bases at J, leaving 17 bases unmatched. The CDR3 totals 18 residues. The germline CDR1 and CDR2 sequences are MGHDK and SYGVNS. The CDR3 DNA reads TGTGCCAGCAGTGAATATGACCTTGCAGGGCGGGAGGGCGGGGCCCAGTACTTC. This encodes CASSEYDLAGREGGAQYF.

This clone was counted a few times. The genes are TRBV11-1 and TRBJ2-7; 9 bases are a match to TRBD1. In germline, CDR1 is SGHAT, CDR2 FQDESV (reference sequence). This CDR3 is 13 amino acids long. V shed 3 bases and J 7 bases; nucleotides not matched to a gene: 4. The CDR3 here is CASSLGQGWEQYF. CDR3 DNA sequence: TGTGCCAGCAGCTTGGGACAGGGATGGGAGCAGTACTTC.

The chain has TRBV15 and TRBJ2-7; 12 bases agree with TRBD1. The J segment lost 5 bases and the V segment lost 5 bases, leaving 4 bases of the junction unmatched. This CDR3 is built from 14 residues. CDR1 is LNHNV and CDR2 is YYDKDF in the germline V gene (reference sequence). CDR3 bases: TGTGCCACCAGCCAAGGGACAGGGGGCGACGAGCAGTACTTC. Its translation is CATSQGTGGDEQYF.

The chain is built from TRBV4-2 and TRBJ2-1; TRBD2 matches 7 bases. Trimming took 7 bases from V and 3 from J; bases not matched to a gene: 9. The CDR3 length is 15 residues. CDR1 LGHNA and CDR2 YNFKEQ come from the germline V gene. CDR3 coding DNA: TGTGCCAGCAACCCGGGGGTAGCGGGCTACAATGAGCAGTTCTTC. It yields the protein CASNPGVAGYNEQFF.

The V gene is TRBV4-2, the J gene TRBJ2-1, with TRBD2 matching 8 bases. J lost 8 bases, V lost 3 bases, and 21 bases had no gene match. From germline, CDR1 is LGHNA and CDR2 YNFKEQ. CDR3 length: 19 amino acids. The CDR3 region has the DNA TGTGCCAGCAGCCATGCCTTTATTCGGTCGGGAGGGCCTTATGATGAGCAGTTCTTC. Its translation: CASSHAFIRSGGPYDEQFF.

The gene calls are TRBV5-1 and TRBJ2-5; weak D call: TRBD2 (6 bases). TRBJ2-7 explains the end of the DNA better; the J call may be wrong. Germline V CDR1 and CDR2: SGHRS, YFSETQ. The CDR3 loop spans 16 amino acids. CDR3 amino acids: CASSLAAGKGTYEQYF. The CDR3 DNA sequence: TGCGCCAGCAGCTTGGCGGCGGGTAAAGGGACTTACGAGCAGTACTTC.

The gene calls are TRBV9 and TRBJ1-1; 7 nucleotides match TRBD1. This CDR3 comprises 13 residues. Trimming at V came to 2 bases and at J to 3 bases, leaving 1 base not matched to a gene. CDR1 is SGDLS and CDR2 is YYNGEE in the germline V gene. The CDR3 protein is CASSVRGDTEAFF. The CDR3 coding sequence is TGTGCCAGCAGCGTCAGGGGGGACACTGAAGCTTTCTTT.

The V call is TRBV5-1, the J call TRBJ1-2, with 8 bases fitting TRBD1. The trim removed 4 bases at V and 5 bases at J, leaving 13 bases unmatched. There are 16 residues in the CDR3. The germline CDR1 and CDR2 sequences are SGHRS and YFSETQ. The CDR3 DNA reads TGCGCCAGCAGCGGGGCAACAGGGGGAAGTACGTATGGCTACACCTTC. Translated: CASSGATGGSTYGYTF.

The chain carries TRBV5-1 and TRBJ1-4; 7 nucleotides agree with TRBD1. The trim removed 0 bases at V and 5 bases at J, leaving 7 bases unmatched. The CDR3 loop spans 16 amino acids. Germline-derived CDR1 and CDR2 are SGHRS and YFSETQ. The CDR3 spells CASSLEPGQQNEKLFF. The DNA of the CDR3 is TGCGCCAGCAGCTTGGAGCCGGGACAGCAAAATGAAAAACTGTTTTTT.

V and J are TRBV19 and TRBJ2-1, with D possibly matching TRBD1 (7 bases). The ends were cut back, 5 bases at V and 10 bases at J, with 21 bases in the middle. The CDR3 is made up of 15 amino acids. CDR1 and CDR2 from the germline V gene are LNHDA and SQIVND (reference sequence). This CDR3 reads CASSSGGDSWREQFF. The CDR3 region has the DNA TGTGCCAGTAGTTCCGGCGGGGACAGTTGGAGAGAGCAGTTCTTC.

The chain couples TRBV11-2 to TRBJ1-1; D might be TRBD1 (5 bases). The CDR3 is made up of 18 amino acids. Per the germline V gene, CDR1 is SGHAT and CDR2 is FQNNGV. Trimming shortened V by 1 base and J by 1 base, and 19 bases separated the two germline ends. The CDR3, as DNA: TGTGCCAGCAGCTTAGCGGGCGGAGCAGGGTCGGCGAACACTGAAGCTTTCTTT. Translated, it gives CASSLAGGAGSANTEAFF.

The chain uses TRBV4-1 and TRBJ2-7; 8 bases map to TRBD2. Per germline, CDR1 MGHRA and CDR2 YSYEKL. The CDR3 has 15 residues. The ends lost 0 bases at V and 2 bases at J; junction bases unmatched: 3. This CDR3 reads CASSQDPGGPYEQYF. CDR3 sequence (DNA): TGCGCCAGCAGCCAAGATCCGGGAGGGCCCTACGAGCAGTACTTC.

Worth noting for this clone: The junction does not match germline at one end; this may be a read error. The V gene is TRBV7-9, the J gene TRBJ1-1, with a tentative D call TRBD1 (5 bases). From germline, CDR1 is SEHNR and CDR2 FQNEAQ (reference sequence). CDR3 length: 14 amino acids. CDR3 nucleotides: TGTTCCAGCAGCAGGGAGGGTCAGAACACTGAAGCTTTCTTT. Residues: CSSSREGQNTEAFF.

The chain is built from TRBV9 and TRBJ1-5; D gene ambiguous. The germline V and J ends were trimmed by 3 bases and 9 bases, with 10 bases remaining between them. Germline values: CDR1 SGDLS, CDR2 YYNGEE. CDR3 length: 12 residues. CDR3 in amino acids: CASSGSLLPQHF. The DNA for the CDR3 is TGTGCCAGCAGCGGTAGTCTGTTGCCCCAGCATTTT. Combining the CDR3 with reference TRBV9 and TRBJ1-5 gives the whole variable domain DSGVTQTPKHLITATGQRVTLRCSPRSGDLSVYWYQQSLDQGLQFLIQYYNGEERAKGNILERFSAQQFPDLHSELNLSSLELGDSALYFCASSGSLLPQHFGDGTRLSIL.

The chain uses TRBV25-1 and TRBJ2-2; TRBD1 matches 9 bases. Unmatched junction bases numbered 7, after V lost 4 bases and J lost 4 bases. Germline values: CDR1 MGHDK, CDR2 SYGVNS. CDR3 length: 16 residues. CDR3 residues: CASSGFGTGSTGELFF. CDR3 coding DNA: TGTGCCAGCAGTGGGTTCGGGACAGGGAGCACCGGGGAGCTGTTTTTT.

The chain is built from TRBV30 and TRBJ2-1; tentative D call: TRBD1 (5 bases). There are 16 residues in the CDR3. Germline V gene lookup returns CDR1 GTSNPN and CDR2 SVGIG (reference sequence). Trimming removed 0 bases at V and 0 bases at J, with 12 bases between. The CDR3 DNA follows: TGTGCCTGGAGTGTAGGGGCAGGGCGCTCCTACAATGAGCAGTTCTTC. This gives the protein CAWSVGAGRSYNEQFF.

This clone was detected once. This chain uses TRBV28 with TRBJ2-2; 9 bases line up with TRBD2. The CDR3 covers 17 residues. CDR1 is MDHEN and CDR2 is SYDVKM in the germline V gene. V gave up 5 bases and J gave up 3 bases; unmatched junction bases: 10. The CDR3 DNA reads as TGTGCCAGCAGTCCTAGGCGGCTAGCGGGGTACACCGGGGAGCTGTTTTTT. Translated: CASSPRRLAGYTGELFF.

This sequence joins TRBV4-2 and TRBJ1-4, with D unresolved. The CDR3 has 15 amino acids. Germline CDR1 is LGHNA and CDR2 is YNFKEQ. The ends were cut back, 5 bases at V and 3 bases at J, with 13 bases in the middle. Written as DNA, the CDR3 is TGTGCCAGCAGCGGAAGGGAGGGAGCTAATGAAAAACTGTTTTTT. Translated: CASSGREGANEKLFF.

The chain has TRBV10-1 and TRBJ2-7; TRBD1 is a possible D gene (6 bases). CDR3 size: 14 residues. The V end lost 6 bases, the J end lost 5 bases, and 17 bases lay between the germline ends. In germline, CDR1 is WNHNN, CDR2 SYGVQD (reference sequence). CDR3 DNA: TGCGCCAGCAGCCCAGCAGGGGACCTAGACGAGCAGTACTTC. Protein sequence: CASSPAGDLDEQYF.

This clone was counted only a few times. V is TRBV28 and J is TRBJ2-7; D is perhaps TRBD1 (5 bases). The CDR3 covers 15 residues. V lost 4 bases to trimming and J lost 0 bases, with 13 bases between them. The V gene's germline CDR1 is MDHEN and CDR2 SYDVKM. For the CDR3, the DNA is TGTGCCAGCAGTTCCTGGGGCTCTAGCTCCTACGAGCAGTACTTC. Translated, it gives CASSSWGSSSYEQYF.

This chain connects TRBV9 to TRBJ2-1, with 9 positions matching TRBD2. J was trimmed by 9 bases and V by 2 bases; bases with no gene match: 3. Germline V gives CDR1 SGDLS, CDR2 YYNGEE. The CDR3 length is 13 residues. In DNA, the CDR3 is TGTGCCAGCAGCGTTAGCGGGAGAGGTGAGCAGTTCTTC. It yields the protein CASSVSGRGEQFF.

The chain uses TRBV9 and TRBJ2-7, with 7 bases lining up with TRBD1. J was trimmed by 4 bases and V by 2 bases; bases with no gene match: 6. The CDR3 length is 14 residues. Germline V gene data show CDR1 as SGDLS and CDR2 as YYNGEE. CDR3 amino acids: CASSVRDSDYEQYF. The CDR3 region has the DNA TGTGCCAGCAGCGTCCGGGACAGTGATTACGAGCAGTACTTC.

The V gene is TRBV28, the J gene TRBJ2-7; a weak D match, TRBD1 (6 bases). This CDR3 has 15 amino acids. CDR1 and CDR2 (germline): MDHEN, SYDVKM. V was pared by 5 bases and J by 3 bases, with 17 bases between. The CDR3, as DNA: TGTGCCAGCAGTCCCCGCTCAGGGGTCCTCTACGAGCAGTACTTC. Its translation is CASSPRSGVLYEQYF.

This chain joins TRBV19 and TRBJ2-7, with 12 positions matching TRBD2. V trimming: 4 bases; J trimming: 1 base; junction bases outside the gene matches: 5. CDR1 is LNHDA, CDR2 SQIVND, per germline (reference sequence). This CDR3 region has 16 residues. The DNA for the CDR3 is TGTGCCAGTAGTAAGCTAGCGGGAGGGAAGTCCTACGAGCAGTACTTC. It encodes CASSKLAGGKSYEQYF.

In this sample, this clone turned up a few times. In DNA, the CDR3 is TGTGCCAGCAGCTTATCCGCGGGGTCAGATACGCAGTATTTT. Translated: CASSLSAGSDTQYF. This chain connects TRBV7-9 to TRBJ2-3; perhaps TRBD2 as D (6 bases). In germline, CDR1 is SEHNR, CDR2 FQNEAQ (reference sequence). V was clipped by 2 bases and J by 4 bases, with 10 bases between them. The CDR3 has 14 residues.

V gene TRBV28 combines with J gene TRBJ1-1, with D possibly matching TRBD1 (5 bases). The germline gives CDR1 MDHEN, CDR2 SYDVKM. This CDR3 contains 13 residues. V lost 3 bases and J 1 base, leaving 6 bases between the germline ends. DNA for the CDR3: TGTGCCAGCAGTTTTAGGGGGAACACTGAAGCTTTCTTT. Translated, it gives CASSFRGNTEAFF.

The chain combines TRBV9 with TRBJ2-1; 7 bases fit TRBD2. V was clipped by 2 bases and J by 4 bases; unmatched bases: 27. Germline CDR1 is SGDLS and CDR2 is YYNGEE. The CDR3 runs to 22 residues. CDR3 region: CASSVPRRGTNRDVTNYNEQFF. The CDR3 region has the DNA TGTGCCAGCAGCGTCCCGCGAAGAGGGACTAATAGGGATGTTACCAATTACAATGAGCAGTTCTTC.

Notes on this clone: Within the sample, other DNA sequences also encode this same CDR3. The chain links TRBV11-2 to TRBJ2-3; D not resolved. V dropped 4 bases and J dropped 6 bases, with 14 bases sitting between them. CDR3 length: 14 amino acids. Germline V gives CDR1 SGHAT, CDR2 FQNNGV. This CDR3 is CASSSLTWADTQYF. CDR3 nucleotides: TGTGCCAGCAGCTCTCTAACATGGGCCGATACGCAGTATTTT. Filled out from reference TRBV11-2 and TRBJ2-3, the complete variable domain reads EAGVAQSPRYKIIEKRQSVAFWCNPISGHATLYWYQQILGQGPKLLIQFQNNGVVDDSQLPKDRFSAERLKGVDSTLKIQPAKLEDSAVYLCASSSLTWADTQYFGPGTRLTVL.